Listed here are 28 T cell receptor beta chains from one sample, sequenced in a study of T cell repertoires in ileal Crohn's disease. Sequencing used immunoSEQ multiplex PCR; TCRdb keeps in-frame clones, though not all of them. Here the sample spans about 5,400 clones, around 63% being singletons. Time point here: neoterminal ileum biopsy at postoperative endoscopy, about 6 months after surgery. Sequencing used ileal tissue. Receptors were obtained from an adult with Crohn's disease.

V and J are TRBV29-1 and TRBJ2-3, with D possibly TRBD2 on 5 matching bases. Trimming stripped 4 bases from V and 1 base from J, with 9 bases between. This CDR3 comprises 13 residues. CDR1 is SQVTM, CDR2 ANQGSEA, per germline. The CDR3 reads CSVADGGTDTQYF. DNA of the CDR3: TGCAGCGTTGCGGACGGGGGCACAGATACGCAGTATTTT.

The chain combines TRBV9 with TRBJ2-1; D perhaps matches TRBD2 (6 bases). Germline V gene sequence: CDR1 SGDLS, CDR2 YYNGEE. The CDR3 spans 15 residues. Trimming cost V 0 bases and J 10 bases, with 17 bases left between them. Here the CDR3 reads CASSVGWDWPWEQFF. CDR3 in DNA: TGTGCCAGCAGCGTAGGATGGGACTGGCCCTGGGAGCAGTTCTTC.

The chain carries TRBV11-3 and TRBJ2-5; the D is unclear. There are 13 residues in the CDR3. V lost 2 bases to trimming and J lost 3 bases, with 7 bases between them. The germline V gene has CDR1 SGHNT and CDR2 YENEEA. CDR3 protein: CASSLLGEETQYF. CDR3 DNA: TGTGCCAGCAGCTTACTAGGAGAAGAGACCCAGTACTTC.

This clone came up a few times. The chain is built from TRBV6-6 and TRBJ2-1; D might be TRBD1 (6 bases). The V gene lost 2 bases and the J gene lost 9 bases, with 14 bases spanning the gap. The CDR3 is made up of 14 amino acids. Germline values: CDR1 MNHNY, CDR2 SVGAGI (reference sequence). The CDR3 bases are TGTGCCAGCAGTTACCCTGGACAGCTCGGTGAGCAGTTCTTC. Amino acid sequence: CASSYPGQLGEQFF.

The chain has TRBV4-1 and TRBJ2-3; no firm D call. Germline loops: CDR1 MGHRA, CDR2 YSYEKL. V was shortened by 2 bases and J by 5 bases, with 8 bases between the two germline ends. The CDR3 sequence is 13 residues long. CDR3 in DNA: TGCGCCAGCAGCCAAAGCCGGTTAGATACGCAGTATTTT. Its protein product is CASSQSRLDTQYF.

The CDR3 region is CASSSPGLAVTSYNEQFF. As DNA, the CDR3 is TGTGCCAGCAGCTCCCCGGGACTAGCGGTGACCTCCTACAATGAGCAGTTCTTC. The chain recombines TRBV7-9 with TRBJ2-1; 11 positions agree with TRBD2. This CDR3 comprises 18 residues. Looked up from germline, CDR1 is SEHNR and CDR2 is FQNEAQ (reference sequence). J lost 0 bases, V lost 4 bases, and 8 bases had no gene match.

The rearrangement links TRBV27 to TRBJ2-3; 9 positions agree with TRBD1. Germline-derived CDR1 and CDR2 are MNHEY and SMNVEV (reference sequence). CDR3 length: 19 amino acids. V shed 5 bases and J 2 bases; nucleotides not matched to a gene: 17. The CDR3 protein is CASSISGTGLVFNTDTQYF. CDR3 nucleotides: TGTGCCAGCAGTATCTCCGGGACAGGGCTCGTTTTTAACACAGATACGCAGTATTTT.

The chain is built from TRBV27 and TRBJ2-1; tentative D call: TRBD2 (7 bases). Trimming stripped 6 bases from V and 1 base from J, with 13 bases between. The germline CDR1 and CDR2 sequences are MNHEY and SMNVEV (reference sequence). This CDR3 is built from 15 residues. DNA of the CDR3: TGTGCCAGCAGGCCCGGGGGGCTTTCCTACAATGAGCAGTTCTTC. Translated, it gives CASRPGGLSYNEQFF.

The V call is TRBV30, the J call TRBJ1-1, with D possibly TRBD1 on 5 matching bases. The germline gives CDR1 GTSNPN, CDR2 SVGIG (reference sequence). V was pared by 2 bases and J by 0 bases, with 10 bases between. This CDR3 contains 14 residues. This CDR3 reads CAWSRGGVNTEAFF. Written as DNA, the CDR3 is TGTGCCTGGAGTCGGGGAGGGGTGAACACTGAAGCTTTCTTT.

J is TRBJ2-7 and V is TRBV7-2; TRBD1 agrees at 7 bases. J gave up 2 bases and V 7 bases, and 8 bases lay outside the gene matches. Germline lookup yields CDR1 SGHTA and CDR2 FQGNSA. CDR3 length: 14 amino acids. CDR3 DNA sequence: TGTGCCAGCAATACGCGGACAGGCCCCTACGAGCAGTACTTC. Protein: CASNTRTGPYEQYF.

This clone was found once. This CDR3 reads CSVTSGGETQYF. DNA of the CDR3: TGCAGCGTTACCAGCGGTGGGGAGACCCAGTACTTC. The chain employs TRBV29-1 and TRBJ2-5, with D possibly matching TRBD2 (5 bases). Germline V gives CDR1 SQVTM, CDR2 ANQGSEA. V lost 5 bases, J lost 5 bases, and 12 bases lay in between. This CDR3 region has 12 residues.

The chain couples TRBV5-1 to TRBJ2-2; TRBD1 is a possible D gene (6 bases). Trimming removed 3 bases from V and 2 bases from J, with 17 bases in between. The CDR3 is made up of 17 amino acids. The V gene's germline CDR1 is SGHRS and CDR2 YFSETQ. The DNA of the CDR3 is TGCGCCAGCAGCTCCACCGGACAGCCCCTCAACACCGGGGAGCTGTTTTTT. This encodes CASSSTGQPLNTGELFF.

The chain joins TRBV30 to TRBJ1-1; the match to TRBD1 covers 9 bases. The CDR3 totals 13 residues. The germline V gene has CDR1 GTSNPN and CDR2 SVGIG (reference sequence). With 2 bases clipped from V and 11 bases from J, the junction kept 9 bases outside the gene matches. CDR3 sequence reads: CAWSTKQGAYAFF. The CDR3 region has the DNA TGTGCCTGGAGTACCAAACAGGGGGCCTACGCTTTCTTT.

CDR3 DNA: TGTGCCAGCAGCGTTGGTCTTCGGGACAAAGATACGCAGTATTTT. As protein: CASSVGLRDKDTQYF. The chain carries TRBV9 and TRBJ2-3, with D possibly TRBD1 on 6 matching bases. The V and J ends lost 2 bases and 5 bases respectively, with 15 bases between them. Germline V gives CDR1 SGDLS, CDR2 YYNGEE. The CDR3 is 15 residues long.

The chain links TRBV6-6 to TRBJ2-5; 8 bases fit TRBD2. Germline V CDR1 and CDR2: MNHNY, SVGAGI (reference sequence). V shed 6 bases and J 7 bases; nucleotides not matched to a gene: 10. The CDR3 has 14 residues. The CDR3 loop reads CASSSLGLAGTQYF. The DNA for the CDR3 is TGTGCCAGCAGCTCCCTGGGGCTAGCGGGGACCCAGTACTTC.

This chain connects TRBV19 to TRBJ1-1; D perhaps matches TRBD1 (5 bases). With 6 bases removed from V and 2 bases from J, the gap between germline ends came to 22 bases. This CDR3 is 17 amino acids long. CDR1 is LNHDA, CDR2 SQIVND, per germline (reference sequence). CDR3 sequence (DNA): TGTGCCAGTAGCACGAGCCGGGACCTGGGGGGTAACACTGAAGCTTTCTTT. Encoded protein: CASSTSRDLGGNTEAFF. Full variable domain (outside the CDR3, taken from reference TRBV19 and TRBJ1-1): DGGITQSPKYLFRKEGQNVTLSCEQNLNHDAMYWYRQDPGQGLRLIYYSQIVNDFQKGDIAEGYSVSREKKESFPLTVTSAQKNPTAFYLCASSTSRDLGGNTEAFFGQGTRLTVV.

The rearrangement joins TRBV6-5 to TRBJ1-1, with 8 nucleotides matching TRBD1. Germline V gives CDR1 MNHEY, CDR2 SVGAGI. Trimming took 5 bases from V and 4 from J; bases not matched to a gene: 3. CDR3 length equals 13 residues. CDR3 DNA sequence: TGTGCCAGCAGTCCCGGGACAGGCACTGAAGCTTTCTTT. It encodes CASSPGTGTEAFF.

The rearrangement links TRBV4-1 to TRBJ2-3, with 8 bases that match TRBD2. V lost 4 bases to trimming and J lost 2 bases; unmatched junction nucleotides: 8. The CDR3 consists of 16 residues. Germline CDR1 reads MGHRA; CDR2 reads YSYEKL. CDR3 nucleotide sequence: TGCGCCAGCAGCCCCTTACTAGCGGTGTACACAGATACGCAGTATTTT. Translated: CASSPLLAVYTDTQYF.

This clone was seen a few times. The J gene is TRBJ1-4, the V gene TRBV7-9; D is possibly TRBD1 (6 bases). V was cut by 5 bases and J by 0 bases, with 7 bases left in between. In germline, CDR1 is SEHNR, CDR2 FQNEAQ (reference sequence). The CDR3 totals 14 residues. The CDR3 DNA sequence: TGTGCCAGCAGCCCAGGGGCAACTAATGAAAAACTGTTTTTT. It codes for CASSPGATNEKLFF. Supplemented by reference TRBV7-9 and TRBJ1-4, the full variable domain reads DTGVSQNPRHKITKRGQNVTFRCDPISEHNRLYWYRQTLGQGPEFLTYFQNEAQLEKSRLLSDRFSAERPKGSFSTLEIQRTEQGDSAMYLCASSPGATNEKLFFGSGTQLSVL.

The chain employs TRBV25-1 and TRBJ2-3; 9 nucleotides align to TRBD1. From germline, CDR1 is MGHDK and CDR2 SYGVNS. The junction had 7 bases not matched to a gene; V was cut back by 7 bases and J by 2 bases. This CDR3 has 15 amino acids. DNA of the CDR3: TGTGCCAGCACCCCGGGACAGGGTTTCACAGATACGCAGTATTTT. Translating it yields CASTPGQGFTDTQYF.

This clone was seen a few times. This chain uses TRBV16 with TRBJ2-3; maybe TRBD2 (6 bases). The germline V and J ends were trimmed by 4 bases and 5 bases, with 13 bases remaining between them. Germline V gene sequence: CDR1 KGHSY, CDR2 FQNENV. This CDR3 has 14 residues. Written as DNA, the CDR3 is TGTGCCAGCAGCCCTTCTTTGGGGGGAGATACGCAGTATTTT. Translation gives CASSPSLGGDTQYF.

The chain employs TRBV30 and TRBJ2-3; TRBD2 matches 11 bases. The CDR3 runs to 15 residues. V dropped 0 bases and J dropped 5; count of bases not matched to a gene: 4. Germline loops: CDR1 GTSNPN, CDR2 SVGIG (reference sequence). This chain's CDR3 is CAWSVGGTSGDTQYF. For the CDR3, the DNA is TGTGCCTGGAGTGTAGGGGGGACTAGCGGAGATACGCAGTATTTT.

This chain connects TRBV28 to TRBJ2-1, with 11 bases lining up with TRBD2. J lost 5 bases, V lost 4 bases, and 10 bases had no gene match. This CDR3 spans 17 amino acids. Germline V gene data show CDR1 as MDHEN and CDR2 as SYDVKM. The DNA for the CDR3 is TGTGCCAGCAGTTCCACAACAGGGACTAGCGGACACAATGAGCAGTTCTTC. Translation gives CASSSTTGTSGHNEQFF. Using reference TRBV28 and TRBJ2-1 for the parts outside the CDR3, the full variable domain is DVKVTQSSRYLVKRTGEKVFLECVQDMDHENMFWYRQDPGLGLRLIYFSYDVKMKEKGDIPEGYSVSREKKERFSLILESASTNQTSMYLCASSSTTGTSGHNEQFFGPGTRLTVL.

The sample holds a few counts of this clone. The V gene is TRBV7-9, the J gene TRBJ2-5; TRBD2 matches at 8 bases. This CDR3 spans 13 amino acids. Germline V gene data show CDR1 as SEHNR and CDR2 as FQNEAQ (reference sequence). V lost 7 bases and J lost 3; bases outside the gene matches: 4. The DNA for the CDR3 is TGTGCCAGCAACTCGGGGGGGGAAGAGACCCAGTACTTC. This gives the protein CASNSGGEETQYF.

DNA of the CDR3: TGTGCCAGCAGCTGGGACTCTAACTATGGCTACACCTTC. It specifies CASSWDSNYGYTF. V gene TRBV6-1 combines with J gene TRBJ1-2, with D perhaps matching TRBD1 (5 bases). Germline V gene lookup returns CDR1 MNHNS and CDR2 SASEGT. V was clipped by 6 bases and J by 0 bases, with 8 bases between them. This CDR3 contains 13 residues.

This chain links TRBV9 with TRBJ1-3; no clear D gene. The V end was cut by 4 bases, the J end by 8 bases, with 13 bases between. CDR1 is SGDLS and CDR2 is YYNGEE in the germline V gene. The CDR3 runs 13 residues. The chain's CDR3 is CASSPRVVDTIYF. CDR3 sequence (DNA): TGTGCCAGCAGCCCCCGGGTAGTCGACACCATATATTTT.

The rearrangement joins TRBV19 to TRBJ1-4; unclear D gene. Germline CDR1 is LNHDA and CDR2 is SQIVND (reference sequence). CDR3 length: 13 amino acids. Trimming shortened V by 5 bases and J by 6 bases, and 10 bases separated the two germline ends. The CDR3 reads CASSWSGHEKLFF. Written as DNA, the CDR3 is TGTGCCAGTAGTTGGTCTGGGCATGAAAAACTGTTTTTT.

The chain employs TRBV9 and TRBJ1-5, with unresolved D. The germline CDR1 and CDR2 sequences are SGDLS and YYNGEE. Deletions cut 3 bases from V and 0 bases from J, with 4 bases between. CDR3 length: 13 amino acids. CDR3 protein: CASSAYSNQPQHF. The CDR3 bases are TGTGCCAGCAGCGCTTATAGCAATCAGCCCCAGCATTTT.